These 27 T cell receptor beta chains were all obtained from the same sample, sequenced in a study of cytomegalovirus exposure and HLA in healthy donors. With 60 Vbeta and 13 Jbeta primers, the PCR was carried out. Method: immunoSEQ multiplex PCR; TCRdb's copy keeps in-frame clones and lacks some. The sample yields 95,000 to 100,000 clones, roughly 82% seen once. Sequenced input: PBMCs. These receptors came from a man between 45 and 60 years old in good health and CMV-seronegative.

The sample holds a few counts of this clone. V is TRBV10-1 and J is TRBJ1-1, with a weak D call TRBD1 (5 bases). Trimming shortened V by 1 base and J by 4 bases, and 16 bases separated the two germline ends. The germline V gene encodes CDR1 WNHNN and CDR2 SYGVQD (reference sequence). The CDR3 is made up of 16 amino acids. The CDR3 DNA reads as TGCGCCAGCAGTGAGTTGACCGGGCCTCAGGGCACTGAAGCTTTCTTT. It is translated as CASSELTGPQGTEAFF.

This CDR3 reads CASSKMTGEETQYF. DNA of the CDR3: TGCGCCAGCAGCAAGATGACAGGGGAAGAGACCCAGTACTTC. The rearrangement uses TRBV5-1 and TRBJ2-5; 8 bases are shared with TRBD1. This CDR3 is 14 amino acids long. Germline assignment: CDR1 SGHRS and CDR2 YFSETQ. V gave up 4 bases and J gave up 3 bases; unmatched junction bases: 5.

This chain connects TRBV5-1 to TRBJ1-6; D is perhaps TRBD1 (6 bases). There are 14 residues in the CDR3. Trimming took 3 bases from V and 11 from J, leaving 15 bases between them. The germline gives CDR1 SGHRS, CDR2 YFSETQ. The CDR3 protein is CASSSDFTGTPLHF. In DNA form, the CDR3 reads TGCGCCAGCAGCTCGGACTTTACAGGGACACCCCTCCACTTT.

This chain joins TRBV6-5 and TRBJ1-1, with 7 bases lining up with TRBD1. Per germline, CDR1 MNHEY and CDR2 SVGAGI. This CDR3 has 14 residues. V lost 6 bases, J lost 1 base, and 5 bases stayed unmatched. CDR3 region: CASSYGTENTEAFF. In nucleotides, the CDR3 is TGTGCCAGCAGCTATGGGACAGAGAACACTGAAGCTTTCTTT.

The rearrangement links TRBV4-3 to TRBJ2-2; 11 bases line up with TRBD2. CDR1 and CDR2 from the germline V gene are LGHNA and YSLEER. The CDR3 has 18 amino acids. With 4 bases clipped from V and 6 bases from J, the junction kept 13 bases outside the gene matches. The CDR3 DNA reads as TGCGCCAGCAGCCGCTCACTAGCGGGAGTACGAGCGGCCGGGGAGCTGTTTTTT. Protein: CASSRSLAGVRAAGELFF.

The chain has TRBV5-1 and TRBJ1-6; a weak D match, TRBD1 (5 bases). This CDR3 has 16 amino acids. Germline loops: CDR1 SGHRS, CDR2 YFSETQ. The V end was cut by 0 bases, the J end by 8 bases, with 15 bases between. The DNA of the CDR3 is TGCGCCAGCAGCTTGGGGGCAGGCTCGGGGGATTCACCCCTCCACTTT. The encoded protein is CASSLGAGSGDSPLHF.

This clone was detected a few times. The rearrangement links TRBV20-1 to TRBJ1-1; no reliable D call. The CDR3 spans 10 residues. Trimming removed 6 bases from V and 4 bases from J, with 6 bases in between. Germline values: CDR1 DFQATT, CDR2 SNEGSKA (reference sequence). CDR3 sequence reads: CSAFRTEAFF. The CDR3 DNA sequence: TGCAGTGCCTTTCGCACTGAAGCTTTCTTT.

The chain links TRBV30 to TRBJ2-1, with 14 nucleotides matching TRBD2. Germline V lookup: CDR1 GTSNPN, CDR2 SVGIG (reference sequence). The CDR3 contains 14 residues. V gave up 3 bases and J gave up 10 bases; unmatched junction bases: 5. DNA of the CDR3: TGTGCCTGGAGCCTCGGACTAGCGGGGGGAGAGCAGTTCTTC. Its protein product is CAWSLGLAGGEQFF.

This clone has just one count. This sequence joins TRBV7-2 and TRBJ2-7, with 13 nucleotides matching TRBD2. The V and J ends lost 4 bases and 1 base, in that order; junction bases with no gene match: 4. The CDR3 extends over 16 amino acids. Germline V CDR1 and CDR2: SGHTA, FQGNSA. For the CDR3, the DNA is TGTGCCAGCAGCTCCGGGACTAGCGGGAAGTCCTACGAGCAGTACTTC. It translates to CASSSGTSGKSYEQYF.

The rearrangement joins TRBV7-3 to TRBJ2-7, with 9 bases matching TRBD2. The CDR3 is 14 residues long. CDR1 SGHTA and CDR2 FQGTGA come from the germline V gene. V trimming: 5 bases; J trimming: 3 bases; junction bases outside the gene matches: 5. CDR3 residues: CASSGSGSGYEQYF. DNA for the CDR3: TGTGCCAGCAGCGGTAGCGGGAGCGGCTACGAGCAGTACTTC.

This clone has a handful of counts. The chain is built from TRBV11-2 and TRBJ2-5; the match to TRBD1 covers 11 bases. CDR1 is SGHAT and CDR2 is FQNNGV in the germline V gene. V lost 6 bases to trimming and J lost 2 bases; unmatched junction nucleotides: 8. This CDR3 has 16 amino acids. This chain's CDR3 is CASSLTGTGGQETQYF. CDR3 DNA sequence: TGTGCCAGCAGTCTAACCGGGACAGGGGGTCAAGAGACCCAGTACTTC.

The chain employs TRBV29-1 and TRBJ2-2, with D perhaps TRBD2 (7 bases). CDR1 is SQVTM and CDR2 is ANQGSEA in the germline V gene. Trimming shortened V by 1 base and J by 5 bases, and 11 bases separated the two germline ends. There are 14 residues in the CDR3. This CDR3 is CSVEGSGTTGELFF. The CDR3 DNA sequence: TGCAGCGTTGAAGGCAGCGGGACAACCGGGGAGCTGTTTTTT.

The chain links TRBV7-9 to TRBJ2-6, with TRBD2 identical over 7 bases. This CDR3 is built from 16 residues. Trimming removed 5 bases from V and 2 bases from J; junction bases left unmatched: 6. Germline CDR1 reads SEHNR; CDR2 reads FQNEAQ (reference sequence). The CDR3 coding sequence is TGTGCCAGCAGCCAAGGGGAGGGGACTGGGGCCAACGTCCTGACTTTC. It codes for CASSQGEGTGANVLTF. Together with reference TRBV7-9 and TRBJ2-6, the CDR3 gives the full variable domain: DTGVSQNPRHKITKRGQNVTFRCDPISEHNRLYWYRQTLGQGPEFLTYFQNEAQLEKSRLLSDRFSAERPKGSFSTLEIQRTEQGDSAMYLCASSQGEGTGANVLTFGAGSRLTVL.

The chain combines TRBV28 with TRBJ1-3, with TRBD1 identical over 8 bases. Germline CDR1 and CDR2: MDHEN and SYDVKM. CDR3 length equals 15 residues. With V trimmed by 6 bases and J by 7 bases, 11 bases remained unmatched. CDR3 coding DNA: TGTGCCAGCAGACGACAGGGGATAATCAGGAACACCATATATTTT. This gives the protein CASRRQGIIRNTIYF.

This chain uses TRBV7-3 with TRBJ1-1, with TRBD1 matching 7 bases. V shed 3 bases and J 4 bases; nucleotides not matched to a gene: 5. The CDR3 runs to 14 residues. Germline V gene sequence: CDR1 SGHTA, CDR2 FQGTGA. CDR3 amino acids: CASSLTGSTTEAFF. For the CDR3, the DNA is TGTGCCAGCAGCTTGACAGGGTCAACCACTGAAGCTTTCTTT.

This chain connects TRBV6-5 to TRBJ2-5; 11 nucleotides match TRBD2. CDR1 and CDR2 (germline): MNHEY, SVGAGI. The CDR3 totals 15 residues. Losses at the gene ends were 6 bases for V and 1 base for J; bases not matched to a gene: 4. The CDR3 protein is CASSILAGAQETQYF. Here the CDR3 DNA reads TGTGCCAGCAGCATACTAGCGGGGGCCCAAGAGACCCAGTACTTC.

The gene calls are TRBV14 and TRBJ1-1, with D unclear. Germline CDR1 and CDR2: SGHDN and FVKESK. V lost 7 bases, J lost 8 bases, and 17 bases lay in between. This CDR3 contains 13 residues. DNA of the CDR3: TGTGCCAGCACCGCGACCGGAGCGACGGAAGCTTTCTTT. It translates to CASTATGATEAFF.

The chain uses TRBV2 and TRBJ1-2; TRBD1 matches 10 bases. The CDR3 extends over 15 amino acids. From germline, CDR1 is SNHLY and CDR2 FYNNEI. With 5 bases clipped from V and 4 bases from J, the junction kept 7 bases outside the gene matches. CDR3 bases: TGTGCCAGCAGTATAGACAGGGGGCGAGGCTATGGCTACACCTTC. It yields the protein CASSIDRGRGYGYTF.

This sequence joins TRBV10-2 and TRBJ1-1, with D possibly TRBD1 on 6 matching bases. Trimming stripped 6 bases from V and 5 bases from J, with 22 bases between. The CDR3 runs 16 residues. Germline-derived CDR1 and CDR2 are WSHSY and SAAADI. CDR3 loop: CASRGAGDGRGTEAFF. The CDR3 DNA sequence: TGCGCCAGCAGGGGGGCGGGAGACGGGAGGGGAACTGAAGCTTTCTTT.

The CDR3 loop is CAYGGGRAGYTF. For the CDR3, the DNA is TGTGCCTATGGAGGGGGCAGGGCCGGCTACACCTTC. The chain links TRBV30 to TRBJ1-2; 7 nucleotides align to TRBD1. Germline V gives CDR1 GTSNPN, CDR2 SVGIG (reference sequence). Trimming cost V 7 bases and J 8 bases; bases outside gene matches: 10. The CDR3 has 12 residues.

This clone was seen only a few times. The V call is TRBV27, the J call TRBJ2-7, with D perhaps TRBD2 (6 bases). This CDR3 is built from 14 residues. V dropped 4 bases and J dropped 7 bases, with 17 bases sitting between them. Germline loops: CDR1 MNHEY, CDR2 SMNVEV (reference sequence). CDR3 DNA: TGTGCCAGCAGTTCGGTACCCTCCGCGGGGGAGCAGTACTTC. It is translated as CASSSVPSAGEQYF.

The chain couples TRBV5-4 to TRBJ2-3; 8 bases map to TRBD2. Germline CDR1 is SGHNT and CDR2 is YYREEE (reference sequence). V lost 7 bases to trimming and J lost 6 bases; unmatched junction nucleotides: 10. The CDR3 is made up of 14 amino acids. CDR3 bases: TGTGCCAGCTCCCCGGGACTAGTCGGGGATACGCAGTATTTT. Translation: CASSPGLVGDTQYF.

This chain uses TRBV20-1 with TRBJ1-5; no clear D. The germline V gene has CDR1 DFQATT and CDR2 SNEGSKA (reference sequence). There are 11 residues in the CDR3. V was pared by 6 bases and J by 6 bases, with 9 bases between. CDR3 region: CSAPAGQPQHF. The DNA for the CDR3 is TGCAGTGCCCCCGCGGGTCAGCCCCAGCATTTT.

The chain couples TRBV5-1 to TRBJ2-7, with TRBD2 identical over 9 bases. V was pared by 4 bases and J by 2 bases, with 7 bases of the junction left unmatched. The length of the CDR3 is 15 residues. Germline V gene data show CDR1 as SGHRS and CDR2 as YFSETQ. This CDR3 reads CASSLSGGYPYEQYF. CDR3 nucleotides: TGCGCCAGCAGCCTTAGCGGGGGCTACCCCTACGAGCAGTACTTC. The complete variable domain, with remaining parts taken from reference TRBV5-1 and TRBJ2-7, reads KAGVTQTPRYLIKTRGQQVTLSCSPISGHRSVSWYQQTPGQGLQFLFEYFSETQRNKGNFPGRFSGRQFSNSRSEMNVSTLELGDSALYLCASSLSGGYPYEQYFGPGTRLTVT.

The chain has TRBV28 and TRBJ1-2; TRBD1 might be the D (5 bases). The ends were cut back, 8 bases at V and 6 bases at J, with 19 bases in the middle. Germline CDR1 MDHEN, CDR2 SYDVKM. There are 14 residues in the CDR3. The CDR3 sequence: CASCSLTRVNGYTF. Here the CDR3 DNA reads TGTGCCAGCTGCTCCTTGACCAGGGTCAATGGCTACACCTTC.

The chain carries TRBV27 and TRBJ2-4, with D possibly being TRBD2 (6 bases). CDR3 size: 14 residues. Germline-derived CDR1 and CDR2 are MNHEY and SMNVEV (reference sequence). Trimming took 5 bases from V and 0 from J, leaving 8 bases between them. CDR3 bases: TGTGCCAGCAGTCAGGGACTAGCCAAAAACATTCAGTACTTC. Its protein product is CASSQGLAKNIQYF.

This rearrangement joins TRBV27 to TRBJ2-7, with 11 bases identical to TRBD2. Losses at the gene ends were 7 bases for V and 5 bases for J; bases not matched to a gene: 16. CDR3 length equals 17 residues. Germline-derived CDR1 and CDR2 are MNHEY and SMNVEV (reference sequence). The CDR3 loop reads CASIFPPPLAGVDEQYF. The CDR3 DNA reads TGTGCCAGCATTTTTCCCCCGCCACTAGCGGGAGTAGACGAGCAGTACTTC.